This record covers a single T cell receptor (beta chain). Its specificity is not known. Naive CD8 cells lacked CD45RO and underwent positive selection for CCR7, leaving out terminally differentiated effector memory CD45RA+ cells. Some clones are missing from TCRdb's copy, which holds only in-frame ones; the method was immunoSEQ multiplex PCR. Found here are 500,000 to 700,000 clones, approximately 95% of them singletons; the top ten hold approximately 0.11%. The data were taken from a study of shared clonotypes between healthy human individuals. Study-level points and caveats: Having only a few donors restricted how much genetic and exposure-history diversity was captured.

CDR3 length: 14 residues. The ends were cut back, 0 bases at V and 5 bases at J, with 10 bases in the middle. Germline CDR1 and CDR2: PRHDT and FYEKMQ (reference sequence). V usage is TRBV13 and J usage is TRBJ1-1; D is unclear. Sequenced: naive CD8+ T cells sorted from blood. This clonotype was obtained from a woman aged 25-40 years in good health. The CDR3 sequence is CASSLGRVSTEAFF. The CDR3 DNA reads TGTGCCAGCAGCTTAGGCCGGGTTAGTACTGAAGCTTTCTTT.